The clone carrying this T cell receptor beta chain was found a few times. Its antigen is currently unknown. Naive CD8 cells lacked CD45RO, underwent positive selection for CCR7 and left out terminally differentiated effector memory CD45RA+ cells. CDR1 SEHNR and CDR2 FQNEAQ come from the germline V gene (reference sequence). The CDR3 is 11 residues long. Germline trimming cut 0 bases from V and 13 bases from J; bases unmatched to any gene: 0. The record originates from a study of shared clonotypes between healthy human individuals. Overall study results and limits: Clonotypes shared by all four donors outscored non-shared clonotypes in generation probability.

Assay: immunoSEQ multiplex PCR; the TCRdb copy retains only in-frame clones and omits some. The data contain about 2.1 million clones, 85% to 95% of them singletons. The source of this sequence is a man in his late teens or twenties in good health. Some clones in this sample may be carry-over from other donors' samples. The rearrangement uses TRBV7-9 and TRBJ1-5; TRBD1 matches at 7 bases. Sequences were obtained from naive CD8+ T cells from PBMCs. CDR3 bases: TGTGCCAGCAGCTTAGCGGGACAGCAGCATTTT. Translation: CASSLAGQQHF. Supplemented by reference TRBV7-9 and TRBJ1-5, the full variable domain reads DTGVSQNPRHKITKRGQNVTFRCDPISEHNRLYWYRQTLGQGPEFLTYFQNEAQLEKSRLLSDRFSAERPKGSFSTLEIQRTEQGDSAMYLCASSLAGQQHFGDGTRLSIL.